These T cell receptor beta chains were read from a single sample in a study of blood T cell repertoires in COVID-19. This table comes from immunoSEQ multiplex PCR, and its TCRdb copy is limited to in-frame clones, with some not included. The repertoire includes about 480,000 clones, about 91% of them detected once, and 10% to 15% sits in the top ten. Specimen: peripheral blood. These receptors were taken from a woman aged 50 to 65 with COVID-19, enrolled during active disease. Both conserved end residues are part of each CDR3. Each record gives: D gene, clone size, V gene, J gene, CDR3 DNA, CDR3 protein. D genes are given only for firm matches. Clone size is given for some rows only: seen once, a few or many times, or a class if the clone is expanded.

D gene: .
clone size: .
V gene: TRBV6-1
J gene: TRBJ2-3
CDR3 DNA: TGTGCCAGCAGTGAAGTTACGGGGGGCACAGATACGCAGTATTTT
CDR3 protein: CASSEVTGGTDTQYF

D gene: TRBD1
clone size: few
V gene: TRBV6-2/TRBV6-3
J gene: TRBJ1-5
CDR3 DNA: TGTGCCAGCAGTCTGTGGACAGGGCCAGGGGCCCAGCATTTT
CDR3 protein: CASSLWTGPGAQHF

D gene: .
clone size: .
V gene: TRBV21-1
J gene: TRBJ1-1
CDR3 DNA: TGTGCCAGCAGCAAGGATCCGGGACAGGACCGTCTGGGCACTGAAGCTTTCTTT
CDR3 protein: CASSKDPGQDRLGTEAFF

D gene: .
clone size: .
V gene: TRBV11-3
J gene: TRBJ2-3
CDR3 DNA: TGTGCCAGCAGCTTAGATCCTGGCACAGATACGCAGTATTTT
CDR3 protein: CASSLDPGTDTQYF

D gene: TRBD1
clone size: few
V gene: TRBV30
J gene: TRBJ1-1
CDR3 DNA: TGTGCCGGGACCCCACGACAGGGATACACTGAAGCTTTCTTT
CDR3 protein: CAGTPRQGYTEAFF

D gene: .
clone size: .
V gene: TRBV6-5
J gene: TRBJ1-1
CDR3 DNA: TGTGCCAGCAGTTATGAGGGAAGGAACACTGAAGCTTTCTTT
CDR3 protein: CASSYEGRNTEAFF

D gene: .
clone size: .
V gene: TRBV11-3
J gene: TRBJ2-5
CDR3 DNA: TGTGCCAGCAGCTTAACACCACAAGGGGCCCAGTACTTC
CDR3 protein: CASSLTPQGAQYF

D gene: TRBD1
clone size: .
V gene: TRBV29-1
J gene: TRBJ1-2
CDR3 DNA: TGCAGCGTACCGGACAGGAGGGGGGGCTACACCTTC
CDR3 protein: CSVPDRRGGYTF

D gene: TRBD2
clone size: .
V gene: TRBV11-2
J gene: TRBJ2-1
CDR3 DNA: TGTGCCAGCACCTCGGGGGGGGCGGGGGCTAACAATGAGCAGTTCTTC
CDR3 protein: CASTSGGAGANNEQFF

D gene: TRBD1
clone size: .
V gene: TRBV7-2
J gene: TRBJ1-1
CDR3 DNA: TGTGCCAGCAGCTTTAACGACAGGGGGACGGAAGCTTTCTTT
CDR3 protein: CASSFNDRGTEAFF

D gene: TRBD1
clone size: .
V gene: TRBV6-5
J gene: TRBJ1-1
CDR3 DNA: TGTGCCAGCAGTTACGGTCGGGCCAGGGGGCCCACTGAAGCTTTCTTT
CDR3 protein: CASSYGRARGPTEAFF

D gene: .
clone size: .
V gene: TRBV21-1
J gene: TRBJ1-4
CDR3 DNA: TGTGCCAGCAGCAATTCAGGGGGCGCTCTCCGGGAAAAACTGTTTTTT
CDR3 protein: CASSNSGGALREKLFF

D gene: TRBD1
clone size: .
V gene: TRBV5-1
J gene: TRBJ1-2
CDR3 DNA: TGCGCCAGCAGCATAGGACAGGGAAGATACTATGGCTACACCTTC
CDR3 protein: CASSIGQGRYYGYTF

D gene: .
clone size: .
V gene: TRBV28
J gene: TRBJ1-1
CDR3 DNA: TGTGCCAGCAGCCCATATTATAGCACTGAAGCTTTCTTT
CDR3 protein: CASSPYYSTEAFF

D gene: .
clone size: .
V gene: TRBV3-1/TRBV3-2
J gene: TRBJ2-7
CDR3 DNA: TGTGCCAGCAGCCAAGGTCCTCGGGGGTCCTACGAGCAGTACTTC
CDR3 protein: CASSQGPRGSYEQYF

D gene: TRBD1
clone size: .
V gene: TRBV5-1
J gene: TRBJ2-1
CDR3 DNA: TGCGCCAGCAGCTTGATCGGGACAGGCAAGAATGAGCAGTTCTTC
CDR3 protein: CASSLIGTGKNEQFF

D gene: .
clone size: .
V gene: TRBV3-1/TRBV3-2
J gene: TRBJ1-4
CDR3 DNA: TGTGCCAGCAGCCAGTACCCCGGACAGTCCGCAACTAATGAAAAACTGTTTTTT
CDR3 protein: CASSQYPGQSATNEKLFF

D gene: .
clone size: .
V gene: TRBV2
J gene: TRBJ1-1
CDR3 DNA: TGTGCCAGCAGGGCCAGACCGACAGGACCTATGAACACTGAAGCTTTCTTT
CDR3 protein: CASRARPTGPMNTEAFF

D gene: .
clone size: .
V gene: TRBV29-1
J gene: TRBJ1-4
CDR3 DNA: TGCAGCGTTGAAGGACAGGCAGGAGCAACTAATGAAAAACTGTTTTTT
CDR3 protein: CSVEGQAGATNEKLFF

D gene: TRBD1
clone size: .
V gene: TRBV9
J gene: TRBJ1-2
CDR3 DNA: TGTGCCAGCAGCGCACCCCAGGGGGGCTTCGAATATGGCTACACCTTC
CDR3 protein: CASSAPQGGFEYGYTF

D gene: TRBD2
clone size: .
V gene: TRBV7-8
J gene: TRBJ2-3
CDR3 DNA: TGTGCCAGCAGCTATCTAGCGGGGCGCACAGATACGCAGTATTTT
CDR3 protein: CASSYLAGRTDTQYF

D gene: .
clone size: .
V gene: TRBV6-2/TRBV6-3
J gene: TRBJ2-3
CDR3 DNA: TGTGCCAGCAGTTACGAAAGTGGTCTAGTAACAGATACGCAGTATTTT
CDR3 protein: CASSYESGLVTDTQYF

D gene: TRBD1
clone size: .
V gene: TRBV27
J gene: TRBJ2-7
CDR3 DNA: TGTGCCAGCAGATACGGACAGGGCACCTACGAGCAGTACTTC
CDR3 protein: CASRYGQGTYEQYF

D gene: .
clone size: .
V gene: TRBV24-1
J gene: TRBJ1-1
CDR3 DNA: TGTGCCACCCGGGGGGAAGGATTTGCGAACACTGAAGCTTTCTTT
CDR3 protein: CATRGEGFANTEAFF

D gene: TRBD2
clone size: .
V gene: TRBV9
J gene: TRBJ2-1
CDR3 DNA: TGTGCCAGCAGCGTAGGGGCTAGCGGGGGAGGCGATGAGCAGTTCTTC
CDR3 protein: CASSVGASGGGDEQFF

D gene: .
clone size: .
V gene: TRBV7-8
J gene: TRBJ1-2
CDR3 DNA: TGTGCCAGCAGCTTAGGAACGGGTCTTAGCCTAACTAACTATGGCTACACCTTC
CDR3 protein: CASSLGTGLSLTNYGYTF

D gene: TRBD1
clone size: .
V gene: TRBV6-5
J gene: TRBJ1-1
CDR3 DNA: TGTGCCAGCAGTCTATCTAGGACAGGGACGAAGGAAGCTTTCTTT
CDR3 protein: CASSLSRTGTKEAFF

D gene: TRBD2
clone size: .
V gene: TRBV11-2
J gene: TRBJ2-2
CDR3 DNA: TGTGCCAGCAGCTTAGGCGGGGGGGCCCCCGGGGAGCTGTTTTTT
CDR3 protein: CASSLGGGAPGELFF

D gene: .
clone size: .
V gene: TRBV29-1
J gene: TRBJ1-2
CDR3 DNA: TGCAGCGTTCCAAACAGCTCCAACTATGGCTACACCTTC
CDR3 protein: CSVPNSSNYGYTF